The present TCR beta chain was sequenced within a study of technical replicates of blood from several donors (dated by TCRdb to 2015 to 2018). Libraries came from the immunoSEQ multiplex PCR assay. TCRdb provides this immuneACCESS table in a form limited to in-frame rearrangements. Some clones are lacking; in checked studies, under half of them reflect an unresolved V gene, and why the rest are absent is not known. This sample is represented by fewer than 90,000 clones; 94% of them were singletons. The ten largest clonotypes hold about 0.4% of the sample. Remarks on this clone: Which antigen it targets is not known. No base quality information exists; no much larger clone differs at one position.

Sequencing was carried out using T cells isolated from PBMCs. The sequence derives from a human donor in good health.

In nucleotide form, the sequence is TGTGCCAGCAGGCATCGGGACAGAGGGGAGACCCAGTACTTC. This sequence encodes CASRHRDRGETQYF. This chain is built from TRBV6-1 and TRBJ2-5; 7 central nucleotides agree with TRBD1. The CDR3, cysteine through phenylalanine, is 14 amino acids long. CDR3 DNA only is kept here, 42 bases in frame from base 1. V ends up 6 bases short and J 5 bases short, with an unmatched junction base count of 9. According to the germline V gene, CDR1 reads MNHNS and CDR2 reads SASEGT.